The next 12 T cell receptor beta chains were all read from a single sample in a study of radiotherapy plus CTLA-4 blockade in lung cancer. Assay: immunoSEQ multiplex PCR; the TCRdb copy retains only in-frame clones and omits some. The profile shows roughly 90,000 clones, 80% to 85% of them singletons. Source: peripheral blood, taken from a patient treated with radiotherapy plus ipilimumab. All receptors derive from a human donor with non-small cell lung cancer that progressed on radiotherapy plus ipilimumab.

The rearrangement links TRBV30 to TRBJ1-4; the D gene is possibly TRBD1 (6 bases). The V and J ends lost 5 bases and 4 bases respectively, with 11 bases between them. The CDR3 contains 13 residues. Per the germline V gene, CDR1 is GTSNPN and CDR2 is SVGIG (reference sequence). CDR3 residues: CAWSTGSNEKLFF. As DNA, the CDR3 is TGTGCCTGGTCAACAGGGAGTAATGAAAAACTGTTTTTT.

This rearrangement joins TRBV28 to TRBJ1-2, with TRBD1 matching over 8 bases. CDR3 length: 12 amino acids. The ends lost 3 bases at V and 8 bases at J; junction bases unmatched: 2. Germline lookup yields CDR1 MDHEN and CDR2 SYDVKM. The CDR3 region is CASSFRGQGYTF. The CDR3 bases are TGTGCCAGCAGTTTCAGGGGGCAAGGCTACACCTTC.

This clone was detected only a few times. V is TRBV10-3 and J is TRBJ1-5; 10 bases align to TRBD1. The CDR3 length is 13 residues. Germline V lookup: CDR1 ENHRY, CDR2 SYGVKD. V dropped 6 bases and J dropped 5; count of bases not matched to a gene: 1. The CDR3 spells CAISGTGDQPQHF. The CDR3 coding sequence is TGTGCCATCAGCGGGACAGGGGATCAGCCCCAGCATTTT.

This chain connects TRBV15 to TRBJ2-3, with D unclear. The germline V and J ends were trimmed by 3 bases and 6 bases, with 16 bases remaining between them. The CDR3 loop spans 15 amino acids. The germline CDR1 and CDR2 sequences are LNHNV and YYDKDF (reference sequence). This CDR3 is CATSSEPIKVDTQYF. CDR3 coding DNA: TGTGCCACCAGCAGCGAACCCATCAAAGTCGATACGCAGTATTTT.

This clone was seen a few times. This chain uses TRBV7-9 with TRBJ2-2, with TRBD2 matching 12 bases. V trimming: 5 bases; J trimming: 5 bases; junction bases outside the gene matches: 6. CDR1 SEHNR and CDR2 FQNEAQ come from the germline V gene (reference sequence). CDR3 length: 16 residues. The CDR3 sequence: CASSLTSGRSTGELFF. In DNA, the CDR3 is TGTGCCAGCAGCCTGACTAGCGGGAGATCTACCGGGGAGCTGTTTTTT.

V and J are TRBV14 and TRBJ2-1; D remains unclear. Trimming took 0 bases from V and 0 from J, leaving 9 bases between them. Germline V gene data show CDR1 as SGHDN and CDR2 as FVKESK. CDR3 length: 16 amino acids. CDR3 bases: TGTGCCAGCAGCCAAGATGGAGTTTTCTCCTACAATGAGCAGTTCTTC. This sequence encodes CASSQDGVFSYNEQFF.

This clone was recorded once. CDR3 protein: CASSPWRANEQFF. CDR3 coding DNA: TGTGCCAGCTCACCGTGGAGGGCCAATGAGCAGTTCTTC. This chain connects TRBV18 to TRBJ2-1; D perhaps matches TRBD2 (6 bases). CDR3 length: 13 residues. The germline V and J ends were trimmed by 3 bases and 6 bases, with 9 bases remaining between them. Looked up from germline, CDR1 is KGHSH and CDR2 is LQKENI. Combining the CDR3 with reference TRBV18 and TRBJ2-1 gives the whole variable domain NAGVMQNPRHLVRRRGQEARLRCSPMKGHSHVYWYRQLPEEGLKFMVYLQKENIIDESGMPKERFSAEFPKEGPSILRIQQVVRGDSAAYFCASSPWRANEQFFGPGTRLTVL.

This rearrangement joins TRBV15 to TRBJ2-7; 8 bases line up with TRBD2. V lost 0 bases, J lost 3 bases, and 7 bases stayed unmatched. From germline, CDR1 is LNHNV and CDR2 YYDKDF (reference sequence). This CDR3 is 16 amino acids long. DNA for the CDR3: TGTGCCACCAGCAGAGATCGGGGGCTAGCGGGCTACGAGCAGTACTTC. This gives the protein CATSRDRGLAGYEQYF.

V is TRBV28 and J is TRBJ2-3; D unclear. The V gene's germline CDR1 is MDHEN and CDR2 SYDVKM. The V end was cut by 7 bases, the J end by 1 base, with 9 bases between. The CDR3 has 13 residues. This CDR3 reads CASNPHGTDTQYF. The DNA of the CDR3 is TGTGCCAGCAACCCACACGGCACAGATACGCAGTATTTT. Full variable domain (remainder filled in from reference TRBV28 and TRBJ2-3): DVKVTQSSRYLVKRTGEKVFLECVQDMDHENMFWYRQDPGLGLRLIYFSYDVKMKEKGDIPEGYSVSREKKERFSLILESASTNQTSMYLCASNPHGTDTQYFGPGTRLTVL.

The V gene is TRBV2, the J gene TRBJ2-5; D ambiguous. The germline V gene encodes CDR1 SNHLY and CDR2 FYNNEI. CDR3 length: 13 amino acids. The V end lost 5 bases, the J end lost 5 bases, and 12 bases lay between the germline ends. The CDR3 sequence is CASSLKTSETQYF. The CDR3 region has the DNA TGTGCCAGCAGTCTCAAGACAAGCGAGACCCAGTACTTC.

The rearrangement links TRBV20-1 to TRBJ1-5, with D hard to call. The CDR3 length is 11 residues. Germline loops: CDR1 DFQATT, CDR2 SNEGSKA (reference sequence). V dropped 3 bases and J dropped 5 bases, with 5 bases sitting between them. CDR3: CSASQDQPQHF. DNA for the CDR3: TGCAGTGCTAGTCAGGATCAGCCCCAGCATTTT.

J is TRBJ1-3 and V is TRBV10-3; D ambiguous. The CDR3 consists of 15 residues. Germline assignment: CDR1 ENHRY and CDR2 SYGVKD. V lost 1 base to trimming and J lost 0 bases, with 7 bases between them. This CDR3 reads CAISELPNSGNTIYF. The CDR3 region has the DNA TGTGCCATCAGTGAGTTACCCAACTCTGGAAACACCATATATTTT.